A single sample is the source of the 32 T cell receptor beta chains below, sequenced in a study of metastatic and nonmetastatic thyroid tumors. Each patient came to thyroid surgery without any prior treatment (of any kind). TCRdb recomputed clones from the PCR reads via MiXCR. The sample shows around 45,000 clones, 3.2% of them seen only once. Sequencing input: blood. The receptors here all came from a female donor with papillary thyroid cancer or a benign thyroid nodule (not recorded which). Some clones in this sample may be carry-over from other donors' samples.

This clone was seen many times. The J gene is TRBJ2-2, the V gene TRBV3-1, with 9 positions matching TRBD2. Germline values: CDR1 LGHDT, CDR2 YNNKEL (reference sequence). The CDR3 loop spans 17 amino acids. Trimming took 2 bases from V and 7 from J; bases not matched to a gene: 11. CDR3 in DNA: TGTGCCAGCAGCCAACGTACTGGACTAGCGTTGGGCGGGGAGCTGTTTTTT. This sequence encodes CASSQRTGLALGGELFF.

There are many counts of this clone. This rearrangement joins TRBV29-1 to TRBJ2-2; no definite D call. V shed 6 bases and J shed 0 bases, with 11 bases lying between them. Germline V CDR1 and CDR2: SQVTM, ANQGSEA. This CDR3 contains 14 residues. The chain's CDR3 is CSVALAANTGELFF. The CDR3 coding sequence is TGCAGCGTCGCCCTGGCGGCGAACACCGGGGAGCTGTTTTTT.

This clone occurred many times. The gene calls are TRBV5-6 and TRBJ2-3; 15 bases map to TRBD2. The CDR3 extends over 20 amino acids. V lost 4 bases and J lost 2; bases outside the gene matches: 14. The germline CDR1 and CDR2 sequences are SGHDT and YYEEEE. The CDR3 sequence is CASSLIGLAGGSKITDTQYF. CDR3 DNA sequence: TGTGCCAGCAGCCTTATTGGACTAGCGGGAGGGTCTAAGATCACAGATACGCAGTATTTT.

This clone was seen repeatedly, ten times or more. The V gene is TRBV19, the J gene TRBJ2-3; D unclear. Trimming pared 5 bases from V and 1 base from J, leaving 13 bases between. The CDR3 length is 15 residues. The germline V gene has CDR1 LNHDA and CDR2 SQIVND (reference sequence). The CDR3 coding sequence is TGTGCCAGTAGTGGTGTGGGCGCGGGCACAGATACGCAGTATTTT. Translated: CASSGVGAGTDTQYF.

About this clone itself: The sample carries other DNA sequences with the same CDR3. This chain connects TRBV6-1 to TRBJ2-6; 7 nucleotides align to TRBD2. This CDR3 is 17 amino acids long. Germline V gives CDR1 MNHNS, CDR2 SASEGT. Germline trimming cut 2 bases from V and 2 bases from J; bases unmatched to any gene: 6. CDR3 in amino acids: CASSELGGLPGANVLTF. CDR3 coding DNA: TGTGCCAGCAGTGAATTGGGAGGGCTTCCTGGGGCCAACGTCCTGACTTTC.

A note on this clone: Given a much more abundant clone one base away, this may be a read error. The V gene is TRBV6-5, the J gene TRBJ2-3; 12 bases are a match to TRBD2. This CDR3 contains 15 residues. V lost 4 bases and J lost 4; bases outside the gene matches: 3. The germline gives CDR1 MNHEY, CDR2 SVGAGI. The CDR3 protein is CASSWTSGVADTQYF. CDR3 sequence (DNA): TGTGCCAGCAGTTGGACTAGCGGGGTGGCAGATACGCAGTATTTT.

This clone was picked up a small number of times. The CDR3 nucleotides are TGTGCCAGCAGCCGAGAAGGGGGAAAGAACACTGAAGCTTTCTTT. Translation gives CASSREGGKNTEAFF. This sequence joins TRBV6-1 and TRBJ1-1; the D gene is possibly TRBD1 (6 bases). CDR1 and CDR2 (germline): MNHNS, SASEGT. The V and J ends lost 6 bases and 1 base respectively, with 15 bases between them. This CDR3 comprises 15 residues.

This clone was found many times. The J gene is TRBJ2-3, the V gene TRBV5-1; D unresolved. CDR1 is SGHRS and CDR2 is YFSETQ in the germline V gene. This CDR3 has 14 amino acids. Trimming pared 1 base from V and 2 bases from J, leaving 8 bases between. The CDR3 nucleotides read TGCGCCAGCAGCTTGTCCCAAAACACAGATACGCAGTATTTT. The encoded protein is CASSLSQNTDTQYF.

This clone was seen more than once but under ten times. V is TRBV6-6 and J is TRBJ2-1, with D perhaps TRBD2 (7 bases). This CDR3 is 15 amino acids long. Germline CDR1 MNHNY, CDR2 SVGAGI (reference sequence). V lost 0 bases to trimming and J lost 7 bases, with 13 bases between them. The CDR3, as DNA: TGTGCCAGCAGTTACTCAGGGGGAGGGCCAAATGAGCAGTTCTTC. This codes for CASSYSGGGPNEQFF.

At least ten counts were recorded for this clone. The CDR3 protein is CASSISGSPSYEQYF. In nucleotides, the CDR3 is TGTGCCAGCAGCATAAGCGGGAGTCCTTCCTACGAGCAGTACTTC. V usage is TRBV11-2 and J usage is TRBJ2-7; TRBD2 matches at 8 bases. In germline, CDR1 is SGHAT, CDR2 FQNNGV. The CDR3 extends over 15 amino acids. Trimming at V came to 5 bases and at J to 1 base, leaving 7 bases not matched to a gene.

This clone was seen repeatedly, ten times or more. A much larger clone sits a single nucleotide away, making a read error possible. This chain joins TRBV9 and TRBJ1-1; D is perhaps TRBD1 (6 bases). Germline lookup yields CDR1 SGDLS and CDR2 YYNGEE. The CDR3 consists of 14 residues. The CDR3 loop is CAGSVQGWNTEAFF. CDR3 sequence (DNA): TGTGCCGGCAGCGTACAGGGTTGGAACACTGAAGCTTTCTTT. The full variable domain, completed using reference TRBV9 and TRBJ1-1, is DSGVTQTPKHLITATGQRVTLRCSPRSGDLSVYWYQQSLDQGLQFLIQYYNGEERAKGNILERFSAQQFPDLHSELNLSSLELGDSALYFCAGSVQGWNTEAFFGQGTRLTVV.

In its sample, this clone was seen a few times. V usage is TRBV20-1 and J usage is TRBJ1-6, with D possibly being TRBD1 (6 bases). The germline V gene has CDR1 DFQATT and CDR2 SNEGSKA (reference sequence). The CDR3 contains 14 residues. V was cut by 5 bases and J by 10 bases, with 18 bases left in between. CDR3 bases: TGCAGTGCTCGCTCACAGGGAGATTGGTCACCCCTCCACTTT. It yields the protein CSARSQGDWSPLHF.

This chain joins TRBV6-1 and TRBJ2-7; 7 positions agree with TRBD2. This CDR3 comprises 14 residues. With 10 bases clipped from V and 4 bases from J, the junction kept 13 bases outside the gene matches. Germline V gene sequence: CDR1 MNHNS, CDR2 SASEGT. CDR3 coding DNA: TGTGCCACATCCCCGGCGCGGGGACTATACGAGCAGTACTTC. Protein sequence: CATSPARGLYEQYF.

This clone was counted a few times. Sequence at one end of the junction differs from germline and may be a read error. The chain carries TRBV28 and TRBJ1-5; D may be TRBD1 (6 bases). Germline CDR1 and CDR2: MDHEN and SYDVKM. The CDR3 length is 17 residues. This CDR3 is CSSTELEGHYSNQPQHF. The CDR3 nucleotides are TGTTCCAGCACCGAATTGGAGGGACACTATAGCAATCAGCCCCAGCATTTT.

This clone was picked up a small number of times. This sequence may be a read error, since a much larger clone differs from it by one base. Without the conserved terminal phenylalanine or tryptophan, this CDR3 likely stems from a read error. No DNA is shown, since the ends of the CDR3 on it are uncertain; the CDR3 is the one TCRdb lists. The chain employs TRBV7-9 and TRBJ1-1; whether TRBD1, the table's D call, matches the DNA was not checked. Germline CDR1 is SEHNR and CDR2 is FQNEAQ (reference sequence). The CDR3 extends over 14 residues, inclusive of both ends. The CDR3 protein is CASSPRRGGSRLLL.

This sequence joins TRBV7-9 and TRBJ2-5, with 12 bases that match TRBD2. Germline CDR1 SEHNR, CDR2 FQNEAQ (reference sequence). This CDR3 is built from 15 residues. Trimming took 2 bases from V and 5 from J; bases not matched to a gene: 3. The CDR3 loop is CASSLRLAGGETQYF. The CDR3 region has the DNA TGTGCCAGCAGCTTAAGGCTAGCGGGAGGGGAGACCCAGTACTTC.

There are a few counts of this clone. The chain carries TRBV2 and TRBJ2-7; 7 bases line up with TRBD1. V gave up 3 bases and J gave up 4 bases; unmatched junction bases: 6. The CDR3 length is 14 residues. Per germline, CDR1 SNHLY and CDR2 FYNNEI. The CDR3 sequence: CASSDSQGVYEQYF. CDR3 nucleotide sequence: TGTGCCAGCAGTGACTCGCAGGGGGTTTACGAGCAGTACTTC.

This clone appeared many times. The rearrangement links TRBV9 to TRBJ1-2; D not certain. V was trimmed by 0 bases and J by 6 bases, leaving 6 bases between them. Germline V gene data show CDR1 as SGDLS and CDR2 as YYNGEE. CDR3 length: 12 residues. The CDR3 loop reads CASSVDENGYTF. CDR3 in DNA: TGTGCCAGCAGCGTAGACGAGAATGGCTACACCTTC.

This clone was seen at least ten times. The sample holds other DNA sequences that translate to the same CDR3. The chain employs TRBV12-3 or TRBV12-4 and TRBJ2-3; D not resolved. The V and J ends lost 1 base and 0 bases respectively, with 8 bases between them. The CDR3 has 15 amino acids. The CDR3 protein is CASSLGLASTDTQYF. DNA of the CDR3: TGTGCCAGCAGTTTAGGACTCGCTAGCACAGATACGCAGTATTTT.

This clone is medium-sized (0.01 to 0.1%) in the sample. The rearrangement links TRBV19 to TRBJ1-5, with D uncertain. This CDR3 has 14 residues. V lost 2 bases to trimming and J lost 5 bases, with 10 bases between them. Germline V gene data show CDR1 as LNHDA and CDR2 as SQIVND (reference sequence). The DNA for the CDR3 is TGTGCCAGTAGTATAAGTCGGCGCGATCAGCCCCAGCATTTT. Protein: CASSISRRDQPQHF.

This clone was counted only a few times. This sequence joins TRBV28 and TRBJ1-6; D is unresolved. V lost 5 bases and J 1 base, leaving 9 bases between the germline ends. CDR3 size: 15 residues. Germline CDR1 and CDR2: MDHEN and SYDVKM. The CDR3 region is CASSPQRSYNSPLHF. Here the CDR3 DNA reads TGTGCCAGCAGTCCCCAAAGGTCCTATAATTCACCCCTCCACTTT. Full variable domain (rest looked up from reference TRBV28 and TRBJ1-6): DVKVTQSSRYLVKRTGEKVFLECVQDMDHENMFWYRQDPGLGLRLIYFSYDVKMKEKGDIPEGYSVSREKKERFSLILESASTNQTSMYLCASSPQRSYNSPLHFGNGTRLTVT.

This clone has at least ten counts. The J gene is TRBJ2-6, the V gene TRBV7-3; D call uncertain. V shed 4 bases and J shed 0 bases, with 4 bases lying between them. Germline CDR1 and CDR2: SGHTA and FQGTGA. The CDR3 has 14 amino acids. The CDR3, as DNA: TGTGCCAGCAGCTCCGTCTCTGGGGCCAACGTCCTGACTTTC. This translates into CASSSVSGANVLTF.

The CDR3 sequence: CASSFDGQGLETQYF. CDR3 DNA: TGTGCCAGCAGTTTCGATGGACAGGGGTTAGAGACCCAGTACTTC. The chain combines TRBV28 with TRBJ2-5; 9 nucleotides line up with TRBD1. CDR1 is MDHEN and CDR2 is SYDVKM in the germline V gene. V lost 3 bases and J lost 4; bases outside the gene matches: 6. The CDR3 runs to 15 residues.

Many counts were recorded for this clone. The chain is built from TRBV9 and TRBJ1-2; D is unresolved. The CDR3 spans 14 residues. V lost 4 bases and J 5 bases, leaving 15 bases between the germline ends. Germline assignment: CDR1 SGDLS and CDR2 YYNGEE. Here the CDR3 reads CASSSRTSGYGYTF. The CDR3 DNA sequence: TGTGCCAGCAGCTCTCGGACGAGCGGGTATGGCTACACCTTC.

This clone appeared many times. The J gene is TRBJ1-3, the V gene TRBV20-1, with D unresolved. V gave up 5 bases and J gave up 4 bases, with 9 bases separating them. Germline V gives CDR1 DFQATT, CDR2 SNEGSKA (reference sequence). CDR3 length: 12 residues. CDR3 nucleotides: TGCAGTGCTCAAATACAGGGAAACACCATATATTTT. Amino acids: CSAQIQGNTIYF.

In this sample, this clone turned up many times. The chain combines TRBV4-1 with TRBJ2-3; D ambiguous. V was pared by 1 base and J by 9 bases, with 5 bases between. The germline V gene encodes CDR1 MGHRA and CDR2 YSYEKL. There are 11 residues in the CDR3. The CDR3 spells CASSQAGTQYF. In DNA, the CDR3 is TGCGCCAGCAGCCAAGCTGGCACGCAGTATTTT.

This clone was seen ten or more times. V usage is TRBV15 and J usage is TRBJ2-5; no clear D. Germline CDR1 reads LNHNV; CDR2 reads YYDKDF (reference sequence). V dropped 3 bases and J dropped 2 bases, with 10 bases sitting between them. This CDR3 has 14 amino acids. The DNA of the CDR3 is TGTGCCACCAGCAGCTTTGGAACTCAAGAGACCCAGTACTTC. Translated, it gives CATSSFGTQETQYF. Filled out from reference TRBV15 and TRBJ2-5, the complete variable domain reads DAMVIQNPRYQVTQFGKPVTLSCSQTLNHNVMYWYQQKSSQAPKLLFHYYDKDFNNEADTPDNFQSRRPNTSFCFLDIRSPGLGDTAMYLCATSSFGTQETQYFGPGTRLLVL.

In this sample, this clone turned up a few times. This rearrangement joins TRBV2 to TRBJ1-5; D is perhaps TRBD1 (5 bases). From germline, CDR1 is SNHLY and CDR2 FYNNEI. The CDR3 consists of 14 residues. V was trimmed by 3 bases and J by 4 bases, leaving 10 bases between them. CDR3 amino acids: CASSDTGGNQPQHF. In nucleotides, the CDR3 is TGTGCCAGCAGTGACACCGGGGGAAATCAGCCCCAGCATTTT.

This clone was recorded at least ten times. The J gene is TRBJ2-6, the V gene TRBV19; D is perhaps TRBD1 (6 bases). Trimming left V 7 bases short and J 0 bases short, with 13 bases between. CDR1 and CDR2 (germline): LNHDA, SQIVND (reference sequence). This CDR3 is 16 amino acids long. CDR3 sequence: CASKVTGSSGANVLTF. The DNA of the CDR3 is TGTGCCAGTAAGGTGACAGGCAGCTCTGGGGCCAACGTCCTGACTTTC.

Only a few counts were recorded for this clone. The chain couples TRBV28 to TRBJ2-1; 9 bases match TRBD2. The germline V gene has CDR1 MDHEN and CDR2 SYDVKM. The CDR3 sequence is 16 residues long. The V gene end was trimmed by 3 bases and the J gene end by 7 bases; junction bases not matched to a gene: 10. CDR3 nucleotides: TGTGCCAGCAGTTTGGTTAGCGGGAGAAGAGGAAATGAGCAGTTCTTC. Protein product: CASSLVSGRRGNEQFF.

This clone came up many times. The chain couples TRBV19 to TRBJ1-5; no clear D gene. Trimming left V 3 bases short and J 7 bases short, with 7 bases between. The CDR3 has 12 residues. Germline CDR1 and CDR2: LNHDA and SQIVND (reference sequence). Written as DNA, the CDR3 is TGTGCCAGTAGTATTGGGTACCAGCCCCAGCATTTT. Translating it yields CASSIGYQPQHF.

The chain's CDR3 is CASSLRQGSYEQYF. CDR3 coding DNA: TGTGCCAGCAGTTTACGACAGGGATCCTACGAGCAGTACTTC. The rearrangement uses TRBV27 and TRBJ2-7, with 7 bases matching TRBD1. This CDR3 is built from 14 residues. V shed 2 bases and J 1 base; nucleotides not matched to a gene: 2. In germline, CDR1 is MNHEY, CDR2 SMNVEV (reference sequence).